This T cell receptor (beta chain) stems from a study of blood T cell repertoires in COVID-19. As for the study in general: The United States, Italy and Spain supplied acute and convalescent COVID-19 samples. Sample material is recorded as cDNA or gDNA derived from T cells, B-cell-depleted T cells, or PBMCs.

The CDR3 sequence is 11 residues long. Per the germline V gene, CDR1 is SQVTM and CDR2 is ANQGSEA. Deletions cut 4 bases from V and 6 bases from J, with 8 bases between. In the authors' methods: By means of reference gene primer amplification, nucleated cell counts were estimated. Assay used: immunoSEQ multiplex PCR; TCRdb lists only in-frame clones, some missing. The V and J calls and clone size are taken from that table; D and trimming were inferred from the DNA. The sample has 54,000 or so clones; 87% are singletons. The V gene is TRBV29-1, the J gene TRBJ2-3; tentative D call: TRBD1 (6 bases). The sequenced sample was peripheral blood. This sequence originates from a middle-aged man with active COVID-19. CDR3 residues: CSVADSDTQYF. CDR3 nucleotide sequence: TGCAGCGTTGCGGACAGTGATACGCAGTATTTT.